Sequencing of this TCR beta chain was carried out in a study of tissue T cells after allogeneic stem cell transplantation. Notes on the study in general: Anatomically similar tissues had similar TCR repertoires within each patient. Shared clones across patients were few; motif clustering revealed tissue-specific shared signatures.

Concerning this clone itself: Its antigen is unidentified. Gene names denote mouse genes. The sequence runs out 1 residue before the end of the CDR3; the remainder is reconstructed from the germline J gene.

Repertoires were generated with immunoSEQ multiplex PCR, while TCRdb's copy carries only in-frame clones and drops some. The table records about 21,000 clones, about two thirds of them present only once. V was trimmed by 3 bases and J by 3 bases, leaving 10 bases between them. The CDR3 has 14 residues. Per the germline V gene, CDR1 is NNHNN and CDR2 is SYGAGS (reference sequence). J is TRBJ2-1 and V is TRBV13-2, with a possible D match to TRBD2 (6 bases). Input material: spleen. The receptor was isolated from a female BALB/c mouse in good health. MHC haplotype: H2-d. CDR3 DNA, as far as it was read: TGTGCCAGCGGTGGCCGGGACTCCTATGCTGAGCAGTTC. Protein sequence: CASGGRDSYAEQF. The whole CDR3 protein is CASGGRDSYAEQFF.